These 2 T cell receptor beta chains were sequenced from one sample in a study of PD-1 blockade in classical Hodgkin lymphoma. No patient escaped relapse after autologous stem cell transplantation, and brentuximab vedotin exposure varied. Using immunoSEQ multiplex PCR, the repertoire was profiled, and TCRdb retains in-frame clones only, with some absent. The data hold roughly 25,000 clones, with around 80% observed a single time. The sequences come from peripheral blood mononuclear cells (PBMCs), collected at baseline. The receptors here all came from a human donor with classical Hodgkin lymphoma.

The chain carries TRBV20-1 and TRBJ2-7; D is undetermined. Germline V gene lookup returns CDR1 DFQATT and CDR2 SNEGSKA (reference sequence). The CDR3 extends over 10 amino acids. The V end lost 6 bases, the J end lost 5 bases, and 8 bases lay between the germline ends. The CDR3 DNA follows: TGCAGTGCCCGTAGAAACGAGCAGTACTTC. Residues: CSARRNEQYF.

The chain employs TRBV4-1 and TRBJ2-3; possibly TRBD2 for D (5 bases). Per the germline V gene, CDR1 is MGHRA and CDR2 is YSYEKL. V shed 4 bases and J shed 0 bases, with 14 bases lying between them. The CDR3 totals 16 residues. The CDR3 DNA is TGCGCCAGCAGCCCCATCGGGGTCAGAAGCACAGATACGCAGTATTTT. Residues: CASSPIGVRSTDTQYF.